The sequence of this TCR beta chain was determined in a study of blood T cell repertoires in COVID-19. Study details: Samples of COVID-19 (acute and convalescent) were obtained from the United States, Italy and Spain. T cells, B-cell-depleted T cells, or PBMCs supplied cDNA or gDNA.

In the source study's methods: Nucleated cell number was recorded as an estimate derived from reference gene primer amplification. Some clones are missing from TCRdb's copy, which holds only in-frame ones; the method was immunoSEQ multiplex PCR. Clone size and the V and J calls come from that table; the DNA yielded D and trimming. Found here are approximately 24,000 clones, approximately 86% of them singletons; the top ten hold 4% to 6%. Losses at the gene ends were 7 bases for V and 4 bases for J; bases not matched to a gene: 7. Germline CDR1 is SGHNT and CDR2 is YYREEE (reference sequence). This CDR3 region has 14 residues.

The rearrangement uses TRBV5-4 and TRBJ1-5; TRBD1 agrees at 8 bases. The sample was peripheral blood. The receptor comes from a man between 45 and 60 years old with active COVID-19. The chain's CDR3 is CASLGRGPNQPQHF. The CDR3 nucleotides read TGTGCCAGCCTGGGCAGGGGGCCGAATCAGCCCCAGCATTTT. Looking up the rest from reference TRBV5-4 and TRBJ1-5 gives the full variable domain: ETGVTQSPTHLIKTRGQQVTLRCSSQSGHNTVSWYQQALGQGPQFIFQYYREEENGRGNFPPRFSGLQFPNYSSELNVNALELDDSALYLCASLGRGPNQPQHFGDGTRLSIL.